These T cell receptor beta chains were read from a single sample in a study of blood T cells in healthy people across ages. TCRdb analysed the 5' RACE reads with MiXCR anew, one entry per CDR3 protein. The repertoire consists of hundreds of thousands of distinct CDR3 sequences, with around 20% occurring once and the leading ten covering 3.5% to 4%. What was sequenced was blood. Source of these receptors: a man between 70 and 80 years old in good health. CDR3s include the opening cysteine and the closing phenylalanine or tryptophan. D genes are given only for firm matches. Rows give clone size only sometimes, using once, few, many, or a class for an expanded clone.

CDR3aa: CATAGDSRVAQYF; CDR3nt: TGTGCCACCGCCGGGGACTCCAGGGTGGCCCAGTACTTC; abundance: few; v_gene: TRBV15; d_gene: -; j_gene: TRBJ2-5
CDR3aa: CASSPNPVRARSETQYF; CDR3nt: TGTGCCAGCAGCCCGAACCCCGTCAGGGCTCGTTCAGAGACCCAGTACTTC; abundance: few; v_gene: TRBV14; d_gene: -; j_gene: TRBJ2-5
CDR3aa: CASSSVAGGGTDTQYF; CDR3nt: TGTGCCAGCAGCTCCGTAGCGGGAGGAGGAACAGATACGCAGTATTTT; abundance: many; v_gene: TRBV28; d_gene: TRBD2; j_gene: TRBJ2-3
CDR3aa: CASSQDTRGRPNNEQFF; CDR3nt: TGTGCCAGCAGCCAAGACACTCGCGGGAGACCAAACAATGAGCAGTTCTTC; abundance: -; v_gene: TRBV3-1; d_gene: TRBD2; j_gene: TRBJ2-1
CDR3aa: CASSTQTENTEAFF; CDR3nt: TGTGCCAGCAGTACCCAGACAGAAAACACTGAAGCTTTCTTT; abundance: few; v_gene: TRBV2; d_gene: -; j_gene: TRBJ1-1
CDR3aa: CASSPIPTSGMRETQYF; CDR3nt: TGTGCCAGCAGTCCGATCCCGACTAGCGGGATGAGGGAGACCCAGTACTTC; abundance: -; v_gene: TRBV28; d_gene: TRBD2; j_gene: TRBJ2-5
CDR3aa: CASSLRDYLDNEQFF; CDR3nt: TGTGCCAGCAGCCTCCGGGACTACTTAGACAATGAGCAGTTCTTC; abundance: few; v_gene: TRBV3-1; d_gene: TRBD2; j_gene: TRBJ2-1
CDR3aa: CASSLAGRNEQFF; CDR3nt: TGTGCCAGCAGCTTGGCGGGCCGCAATGAGCAGTTCTTC; abundance: -; v_gene: TRBV13; d_gene: -; j_gene: TRBJ2-1
CDR3aa: CASSQEKVTYNEQFF; CDR3nt: TGTGCCAGCAGCCAAGAAAAGGTAACCTACAATGAGCAGTTCTTC; abundance: -; v_gene: TRBV4-2; d_gene: -; j_gene: TRBJ2-1
CDR3aa: CASSYSSSGSTGELFF; CDR3nt: TGTGCCAGCAGTTACTCGTCTAGCGGGAGTACCGGGGAGCTGTTTTTT; abundance: -; v_gene: TRBV6-5; d_gene: TRBD2; j_gene: TRBJ2-2
CDR3aa: CASSSVNRGGQETQYF; CDR3nt: TGTGCCAGCAGCTCAGTTAACAGGGGTGGGCAAGAGACCCAGTACTTC; abundance: -; v_gene: TRBV13; d_gene: TRBD1; j_gene: TRBJ2-5
CDR3aa: CASRATEYEQYF; CDR3nt: TGTGCCAGCAGAGCAACAGAATACGAGCAGTACTTC; abundance: few; v_gene: TRBV12-3/TRBV12-4; d_gene: -; j_gene: TRBJ2-7
CDR3aa: CATSEGGFGKNIQYF; CDR3nt: TGTGCCACCTCCGAGGGAGGGTTCGGCAAAAACATTCAGTACTTC; abundance: few; v_gene: TRBV24-1; d_gene: TRBD2; j_gene: TRBJ2-4
CDR3aa: CASSGRDRGTNEQFF; CDR3nt: TGTGCCAGCAGTGGGAGGGACAGAGGAACCAATGAGCAGTTCTTC; abundance: -; v_gene: TRBV6-2/TRBV6-3; d_gene: -; j_gene: TRBJ2-1
CDR3aa: CASSRGLDHSTDTQYF; CDR3nt: TGTGCCAGCAGCCGGGGACTGGACCATAGCACAGATACGCAGTATTTT; abundance: -; v_gene: TRBV7-9; d_gene: -; j_gene: TRBJ2-3
CDR3aa: CASILGLAGSDTQYF; CDR3nt: TGTGCCAGCATCCTCGGACTAGCGGGTTCAGATACGCAGTATTTT; abundance: few; v_gene: TRBV6-2/TRBV6-3; d_gene: TRBD2; j_gene: TRBJ2-3
CDR3aa: CSAGAGYGYTF; CDR3nt: TGCAGCGCCGGGGCTGGCTATGGCTACACCTTC; abundance: few; v_gene: TRBV29-1; d_gene: -; j_gene: TRBJ1-2
CDR3aa: CASSVGQGSMETQYF; CDR3nt: TGTGCCAGCAGCGTGGGACAGGGCTCTATGGAGACCCAGTACTTC; abundance: -; v_gene: TRBV5-5; d_gene: TRBD1; j_gene: TRBJ2-5
CDR3aa: CSVSRGNTGELFF; CDR3nt: TGCAGTGTATCCAGGGGAAACACCGGGGAGCTGTTTTTT; abundance: few; v_gene: TRBV29-1; d_gene: -; j_gene: TRBJ2-2
CDR3aa: CASSFPGTANGVDEQYF; CDR3nt: TGTGCCAGCAGTTTCCCCGGGACCGCGAACGGAGTGGACGAGCAGTACTTC; abundance: few; v_gene: TRBV12-3/TRBV12-4; d_gene: -; j_gene: TRBJ2-7
CDR3aa: CASHSSGANVLTF; CDR3nt: TGTGCCAGCCATTCCTCTGGGGCCAACGTCCTGACTTTC; abundance: -; v_gene: TRBV7-9; d_gene: -; j_gene: TRBJ2-6
CDR3aa: CSARDRHEKLFF; CDR3nt: TGCAGTGCTAGAGACCGCCATGAAAAACTGTTTTTT; abundance: -; v_gene: TRBV20-1; d_gene: -; j_gene: TRBJ1-4
CDR3aa: CASTLETGTSGYNEQFF; CDR3nt: TGTGCCAGCACTTTGGAAACCGGGACTAGCGGCTACAATGAGCAGTTCTTC; abundance: -; v_gene: TRBV6-5; d_gene: TRBD2; j_gene: TRBJ2-1
CDR3aa: CASSRDGRIYEQYF; CDR3nt: TGTGCCAGCTCGAGGGACGGTAGGATCTACGAGCAGTACTTC; abundance: many; v_gene: TRBV5-4; d_gene: -; j_gene: TRBJ2-7
CDR3aa: CSARSSGITDTQYF; CDR3nt: TGCAGTGCTAGGAGTAGCGGGATAACAGATACGCAGTATTTT; abundance: -; v_gene: TRBV20-1; d_gene: TRBD2; j_gene: TRBJ2-3
CDR3aa: CASSLESRLAGGLQSYEQYF; CDR3nt: TGTGCCAGCAGCTTAGAGTCCCGACTAGCGGGAGGGCTCCAATCCTACGAGCAGTACTTC; abundance: many; v_gene: TRBV7-4; d_gene: TRBD2; j_gene: TRBJ2-7
CDR3aa: CSAPGLAGNEQFF; CDR3nt: TGCAGTGCTCCGGGACTAGCTGGTAATGAGCAGTTCTTC; abundance: few; v_gene: TRBV20-1; d_gene: TRBD2; j_gene: TRBJ2-1
CDR3aa: CASSPDRVGANVLTF; CDR3nt: TGTGCCAGCAGCCCTGACAGGGTTGGGGCCAATGTCCTGACTTTC; abundance: -; v_gene: TRBV7-2; d_gene: TRBD1; j_gene: TRBJ2-6
CDR3aa: CASSLAGEIGETQYF; CDR3nt: TGCGCCAGCAGCCTAGCGGGAGAAATAGGAGAGACCCAGTACTTC; abundance: many; v_gene: TRBV5-1; d_gene: TRBD2; j_gene: TRBJ2-5
CDR3aa: CSALGKQNTGELFF; CDR3nt: TGCAGTGCTTTAGGCAAACAGAACACCGGGGAGCTGTTTTTT; abundance: -; v_gene: TRBV20-1; d_gene: -; j_gene: TRBJ2-2
CDR3aa: CASSQQGASISGANVLTF; CDR3nt: TGTGCCAGCAGTCAACAGGGGGCAAGTATCTCTGGGGCCAACGTCCTGACTTTC; abundance: few; v_gene: TRBV28; d_gene: TRBD1; j_gene: TRBJ2-6
CDR3aa: CASSQQAGTGELFF; CDR3nt: TGTGCCAGCAGCCAGCAAGCGGGTACCGGGGAGCTGTTTTTT; abundance: -; v_gene: TRBV3-1; d_gene: -; j_gene: TRBJ2-2
CDR3aa: CATRYYEQFF; CDR3nt: TGTGCCACCAGGTATTATGAGCAGTTCTTC; abundance: -; v_gene: TRBV6-6; d_gene: -; j_gene: TRBJ2-1
CDR3aa: CASSLTTFEQYF; CDR3nt: TGTGCCAGCAGCTTGACTACCTTCGAGCAGTACTTC; abundance: few; v_gene: TRBV5-6; d_gene: -; j_gene: TRBJ2-7
CDR3aa: CASSLGQSSYEQCF; CDR3nt: TGTGCCAGCAGCTTAGGACAGAGCTCCTACGAGCAGTGCTTC; abundance: -; v_gene: TRBV11-1; d_gene: -; j_gene: TRBJ2-7
CDR3aa: CASSLVWVQETQYF; CDR3nt: TGTGCCAGCAGCTTAGTTTGGGTACAAGAGACCCAGTACTTC; abundance: -; v_gene: TRBV7-2; d_gene: -; j_gene: TRBJ2-5
CDR3aa: CASSLTLENEQFF; CDR3nt: TGTGCCAGCAGCTTAACTCTAGAGAATGAGCAGTTCTTC; abundance: -; v_gene: TRBV11-2; d_gene: -; j_gene: TRBJ2-1
CDR3aa: CASSKSGTGNYGYTF; CDR3nt: TGTGCCAGCAGCAAATCCGGGACAGGGAACTATGGCTACACCTTC; abundance: few; v_gene: TRBV6-2/TRBV6-3; d_gene: TRBD1; j_gene: TRBJ1-2
CDR3aa: CASSLEGTGNEKLFF; CDR3nt: TGTGCCAGCAGCTTAGAAGGGACGGGAAATGAAAAACTGTTTTTT; abundance: few; v_gene: TRBV7-9; d_gene: -; j_gene: TRBJ1-4
CDR3aa: CASSYDRYSYEQYF; CDR3nt: TGTGCCAGCAGTTACGACCGGTACTCCTACGAGCAGTACTTC; abundance: many; v_gene: TRBV6-2/TRBV6-3; d_gene: -; j_gene: TRBJ2-7
CDR3aa: CASRGSLASARYEQYF; CDR3nt: TGTGCCAGCAGGGGCTCACTAGCGAGTGCTCGCTACGAGCAGTACTTC; abundance: -; v_gene: TRBV7-2; d_gene: TRBD2; j_gene: TRBJ2-7
CDR3aa: CASSQEDRDPNQPQHF; CDR3nt: TGCGCCAGCAGCCAAGAGGACAGGGACCCGAACCAACCCCAGCATTTT; abundance: few; v_gene: TRBV4-1; d_gene: TRBD1; j_gene: TRBJ1-5
CDR3aa: CSVEGSGLAGGNEQYF; CDR3nt: TGCAGCGTTGAAGGCTCAGGACTAGCGGGAGGGAACGAGCAGTACTTC; abundance: many; v_gene: TRBV29-1; d_gene: TRBD2; j_gene: TRBJ2-7
CDR3aa: CASSQAGTGLNEQFF; CDR3nt: TGTGCCAGCAGCCAAGCCGGGACAGGGTTAAATGAGCAGTTCTTC; abundance: few; v_gene: TRBV14; d_gene: TRBD1; j_gene: TRBJ2-1
CDR3aa: CASSLGRVYQYF; CDR3nt: TGTGCCAGCAGTTTAGGGCGTGTTTATCAGTACTTC; abundance: few; v_gene: TRBV12-3/TRBV12-4; d_gene: -; j_gene: TRBJ2-5
CDR3aa: CSAHEAFF; CDR3nt: TGCAGTGCTCACGAAGCTTTCTTT; abundance: few; v_gene: TRBV20-1; d_gene: -; j_gene: TRBJ1-1
CDR3aa: CSARDPRGVGNRQPQHF; CDR3nt: TGCAGTGCTAGAGATCCCCGGGGCGTAGGGAATCGGCAGCCCCAGCATTTT; abundance: -; v_gene: TRBV20-1; d_gene: -; j_gene: TRBJ1-5
CDR3aa: CASSLVASGRGGFYNEQFF; CDR3nt: TGTGCCAGCAGCTTAGTGGCTAGCGGGAGAGGGGGCTTCTACAATGAGCAGTTCTTC; abundance: few; v_gene: TRBV7-2; d_gene: TRBD2; j_gene: TRBJ2-1
CDR3aa: CSARVEATEQYF; CDR3nt: TGCAGTGCTAGAGTGGAAGCAACGGAGCAGTACTTC; abundance: few; v_gene: TRBV20-1; d_gene: -; j_gene: TRBJ2-7
CDR3aa: CASSSLAGNYNEQFF; CDR3nt: TGTGCCAGCAGCTCCCTAGCGGGGAACTACAATGAGCAGTTCTTC; abundance: -; v_gene: TRBV12-3/TRBV12-4; d_gene: TRBD2; j_gene: TRBJ2-1
CDR3aa: CSARQTGYEQYF; CDR3nt: TGCAGTGCTAGACAAACCGGGTACGAGCAGTACTTC; abundance: -; v_gene: TRBV20-1; d_gene: -; j_gene: TRBJ2-7
CDR3aa: CATSRDRRQDEQYF; CDR3nt: TGTGCCACCAGCAGAGATAGAAGACAAGACGAGCAGTACTTC; abundance: few; v_gene: TRBV15; d_gene: -; j_gene: TRBJ2-7
CDR3aa: CASSQDPLGQGSYEQYF; CDR3nt: TGCGCCAGCAGCCAAGACCCTCTTGGGCAGGGCTCCTACGAGCAGTACTTC; abundance: -; v_gene: TRBV4-3; d_gene: -; j_gene: TRBJ2-7
CDR3aa: CASSLGIASYNEQFF; CDR3nt: TGTGCCAGCAGTCTAGGGATAGCGAGTTACAATGAGCAGTTCTTC; abundance: many; v_gene: TRBV12-3/TRBV12-4; d_gene: -; j_gene: TRBJ2-1
CDR3aa: CASNHFGGPGDTQYF; CDR3nt: TGTGCCAGCAACCATTTTGGGGGGCCGGGGGATACGCAGTATTTT; abundance: -; v_gene: TRBV12-3/TRBV12-4; d_gene: -; j_gene: TRBJ2-3
CDR3aa: CSVKDGGRSTEAFF; CDR3nt: TGCAGCGTCAAAGACGGGGGTAGGAGCACTGAAGCTTTCTTT; abundance: -; v_gene: TRBV29-1; d_gene: -; j_gene: TRBJ1-1
CDR3aa: CASSDGNYEQYF; CDR3nt: TGCGCCAGCAGTGACGGTAACTACGAGCAGTACTTC; abundance: many; v_gene: TRBV10-1; d_gene: -; j_gene: TRBJ2-7
CDR3aa: CASSLGLLAGVGTDTQYF; CDR3nt: TGTGCCAGCAGCTTAGGTCTCCTAGCGGGAGTAGGCACAGATACGCAGTATTTT; abundance: few; v_gene: TRBV7-2; d_gene: TRBD2; j_gene: TRBJ2-3
CDR3aa: CASSFSGAVSYNEQFF; CDR3nt: TGTGCCAGCAGCTTTAGCGGGGCCGTGTCCTACAATGAGCAGTTCTTC; abundance: -; v_gene: TRBV7-2; d_gene: TRBD2; j_gene: TRBJ2-1